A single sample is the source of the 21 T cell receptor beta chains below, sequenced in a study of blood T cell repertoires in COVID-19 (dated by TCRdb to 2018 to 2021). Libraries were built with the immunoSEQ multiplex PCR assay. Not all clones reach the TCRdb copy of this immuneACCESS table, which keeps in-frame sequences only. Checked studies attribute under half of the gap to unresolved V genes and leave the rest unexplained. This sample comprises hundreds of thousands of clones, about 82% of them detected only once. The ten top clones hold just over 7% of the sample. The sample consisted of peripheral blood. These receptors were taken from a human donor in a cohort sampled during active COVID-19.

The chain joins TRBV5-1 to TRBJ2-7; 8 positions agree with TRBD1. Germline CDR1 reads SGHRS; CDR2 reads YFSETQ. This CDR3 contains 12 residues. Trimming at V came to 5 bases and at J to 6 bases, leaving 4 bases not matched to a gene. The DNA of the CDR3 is TGCGCCAGCAGGGGACAGGACGCCGAGCAGTACTTC. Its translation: CASRGQDAEQYF. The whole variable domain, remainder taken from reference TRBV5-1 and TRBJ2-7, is KAGVTQTPRYLIKTRGQQVTLSCSPISGHRSVSWYQQTPGQGLQFLFEYFSETQRNKGNFPGRFSGRQFSNSRSEMNVSTLELGDSALYLCASRGQDAEQYFGPGTRLTVT.

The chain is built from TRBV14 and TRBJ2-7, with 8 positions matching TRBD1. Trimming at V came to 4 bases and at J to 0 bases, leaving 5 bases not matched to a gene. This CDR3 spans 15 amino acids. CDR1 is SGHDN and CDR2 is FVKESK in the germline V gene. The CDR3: CASSRGQVPSYEQYF. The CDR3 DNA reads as TGTGCCAGCAGCCGGGGACAGGTTCCCTCCTACGAGCAGTACTTC.

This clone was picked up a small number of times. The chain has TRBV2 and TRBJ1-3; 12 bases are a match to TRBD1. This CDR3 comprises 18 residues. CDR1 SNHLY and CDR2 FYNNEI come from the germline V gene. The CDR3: CPTRGRDRGPSSGNTIYF. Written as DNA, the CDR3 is TGTCCAACGCGGGGCAGGGACAGGGGGCCGAGCTCTGGAAACACCATATATTTT.

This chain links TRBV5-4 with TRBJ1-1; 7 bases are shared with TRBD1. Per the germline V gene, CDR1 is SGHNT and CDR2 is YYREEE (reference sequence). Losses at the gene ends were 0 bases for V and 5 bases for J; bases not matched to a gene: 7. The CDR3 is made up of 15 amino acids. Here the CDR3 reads CASSLAGQGETEAFF. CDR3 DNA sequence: TGTGCCAGCAGCTTGGCTGGTCAGGGGGAAACTGAAGCTTTCTTT.

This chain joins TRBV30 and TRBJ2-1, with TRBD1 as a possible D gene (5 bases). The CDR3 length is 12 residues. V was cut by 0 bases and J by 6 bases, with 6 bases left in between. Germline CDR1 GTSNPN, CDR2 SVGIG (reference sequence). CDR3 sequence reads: CAWSVRGNEQFF. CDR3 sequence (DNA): TGTGCCTGGAGTGTTAGGGGCAATGAGCAGTTCTTC.

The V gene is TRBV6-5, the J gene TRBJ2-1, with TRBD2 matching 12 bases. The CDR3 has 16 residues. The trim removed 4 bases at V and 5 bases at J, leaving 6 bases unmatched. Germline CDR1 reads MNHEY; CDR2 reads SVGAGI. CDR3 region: CASSSRTSGAHNEQFF. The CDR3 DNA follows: TGTGCCAGCAGTTCTCGGACTAGCGGGGCCCACAATGAGCAGTTCTTC.

The CDR3 coding sequence is TGTGCCAGTTCCGGGACATCGGTAACCGGGGAGCTGTTTTTT. Amino acid sequence: CASSGTSVTGELFF. The chain employs TRBV9 and TRBJ2-2, with D possibly TRBD1 on 6 matching bases. The CDR3 extends over 14 amino acids. V shed 8 bases and J shed 5 bases, with 16 bases lying between them. Germline V gene data show CDR1 as SGDLS and CDR2 as YYNGEE.

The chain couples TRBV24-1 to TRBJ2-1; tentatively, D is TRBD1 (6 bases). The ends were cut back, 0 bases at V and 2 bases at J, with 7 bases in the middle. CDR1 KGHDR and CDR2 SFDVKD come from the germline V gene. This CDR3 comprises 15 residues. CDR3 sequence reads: CATSDLRTAYNEQFF. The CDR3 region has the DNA TGTGCCACCAGTGATTTGAGGACAGCCTACAATGAGCAGTTCTTC.

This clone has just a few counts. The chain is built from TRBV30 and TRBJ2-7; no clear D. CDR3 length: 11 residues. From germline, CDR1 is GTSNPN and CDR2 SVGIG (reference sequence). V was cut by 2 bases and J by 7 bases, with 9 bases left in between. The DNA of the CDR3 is TGTGCCTGGAGTAACCCCAGGGAGCAGTACTTC. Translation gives CAWSNPREQYF.

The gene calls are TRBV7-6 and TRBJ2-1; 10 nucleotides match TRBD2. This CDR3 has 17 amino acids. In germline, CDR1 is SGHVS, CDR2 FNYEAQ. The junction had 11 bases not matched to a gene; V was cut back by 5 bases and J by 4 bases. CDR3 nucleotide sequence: TGTGCCAGCAGCCTAAATAGCGGGGGGTCACATTACAATGAGCAGTTCTTC. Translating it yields CASSLNSGGSHYNEQFF.

The CDR3 protein is CASSQGTQKNSPLHF. CDR3 coding DNA: TGTGCCAGCAGCCAAGGTACGCAGAAAAATTCACCCCTCCACTTT. The chain has TRBV3-1 (or the pseudogene TRBV3-2) and TRBJ1-6; no reliable D call. Germline assignment: CDR1 LGHDT and CDR2 YNNKEL (reference sequence). The CDR3 runs to 15 residues. V was cut by 1 base and J by 7 bases, with 11 bases left in between.

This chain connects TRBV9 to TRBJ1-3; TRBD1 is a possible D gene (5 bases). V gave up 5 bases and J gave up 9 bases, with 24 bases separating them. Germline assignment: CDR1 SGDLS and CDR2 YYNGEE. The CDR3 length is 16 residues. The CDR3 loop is CASRARAGTTSGTIYF. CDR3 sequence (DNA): TGTGCCAGCAGGGCCCGGGCAGGGACTACGTCTGGCACCATATATTTT. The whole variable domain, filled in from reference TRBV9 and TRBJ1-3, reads DSGVTQTPKHLITATGQRVTLRCSPRSGDLSVYWYQQSLDQGLQFLIQYYNGEERAKGNILERFSAQQFPDLHSELNLSSLELGDSALYFCASRARAGTTSGTIYFGEGSWLTVV.

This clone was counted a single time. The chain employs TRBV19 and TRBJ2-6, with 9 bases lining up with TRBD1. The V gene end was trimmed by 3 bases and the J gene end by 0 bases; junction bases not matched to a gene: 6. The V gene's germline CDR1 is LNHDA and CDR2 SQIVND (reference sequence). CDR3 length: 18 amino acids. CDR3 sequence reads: CASSMYVGQGSGANVLTF. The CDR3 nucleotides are TGTGCCAGTAGTATGTACGTGGGACAGGGCTCTGGGGCCAACGTCCTGACTTTC.

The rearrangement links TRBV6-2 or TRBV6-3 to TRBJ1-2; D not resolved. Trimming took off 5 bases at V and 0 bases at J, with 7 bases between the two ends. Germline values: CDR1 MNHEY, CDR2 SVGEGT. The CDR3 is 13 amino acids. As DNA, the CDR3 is TGTGCCAGCAGTATCACAGCTAACTATGGCTACACCTTC. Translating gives CASSITANYGYTF.

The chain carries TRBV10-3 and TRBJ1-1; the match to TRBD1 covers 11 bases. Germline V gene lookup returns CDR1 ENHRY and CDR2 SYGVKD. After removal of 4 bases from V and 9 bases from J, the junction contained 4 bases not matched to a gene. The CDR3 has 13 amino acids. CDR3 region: CAISGGQGGQAFF. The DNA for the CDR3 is TGTGCCATCAGTGGGGGACAGGGGGGGCAAGCTTTCTTT.

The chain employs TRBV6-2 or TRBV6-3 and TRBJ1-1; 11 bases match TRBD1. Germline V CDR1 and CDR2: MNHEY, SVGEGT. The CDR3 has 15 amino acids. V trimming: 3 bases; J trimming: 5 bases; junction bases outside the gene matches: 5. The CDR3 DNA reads TGTGCCAGCAGTTATGCCGGGACAGGGGGGACTGAAGCTTTCTTT. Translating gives CASSYAGTGGTEAFF.

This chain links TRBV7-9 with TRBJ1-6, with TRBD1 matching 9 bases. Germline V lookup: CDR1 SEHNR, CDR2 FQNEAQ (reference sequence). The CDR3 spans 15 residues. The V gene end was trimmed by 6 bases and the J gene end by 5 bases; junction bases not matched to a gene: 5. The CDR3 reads CASRRDRVDNSPLHF. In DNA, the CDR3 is TGTGCCAGCAGACGGGACAGGGTCGATAATTCACCCCTCCACTTT.

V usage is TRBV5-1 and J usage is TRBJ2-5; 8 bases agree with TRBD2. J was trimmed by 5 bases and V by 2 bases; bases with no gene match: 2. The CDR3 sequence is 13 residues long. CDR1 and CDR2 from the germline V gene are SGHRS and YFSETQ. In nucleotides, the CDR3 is TGCGCCAGCAGCTTCGGGAGGGTTGAGACCCAGTACTTC. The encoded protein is CASSFGRVETQYF.

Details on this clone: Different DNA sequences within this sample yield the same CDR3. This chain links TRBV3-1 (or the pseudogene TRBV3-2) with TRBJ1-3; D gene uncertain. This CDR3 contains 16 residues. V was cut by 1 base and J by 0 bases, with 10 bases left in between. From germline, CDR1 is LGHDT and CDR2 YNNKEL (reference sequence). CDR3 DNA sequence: TGTGCCAGCAGCCAAGGAGGAGGGAGCTCTGGAAACACCATATATTTT. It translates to CASSQGGGSSGNTIYF.

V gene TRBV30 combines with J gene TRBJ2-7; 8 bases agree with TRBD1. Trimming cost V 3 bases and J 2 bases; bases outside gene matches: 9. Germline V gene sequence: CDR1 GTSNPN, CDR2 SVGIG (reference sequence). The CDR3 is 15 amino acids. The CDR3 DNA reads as TGTGCCTGGAGCCACCGGGACAGGCACCCCTACGAGCAGTACTTC. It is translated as CAWSHRDRHPYEQYF.

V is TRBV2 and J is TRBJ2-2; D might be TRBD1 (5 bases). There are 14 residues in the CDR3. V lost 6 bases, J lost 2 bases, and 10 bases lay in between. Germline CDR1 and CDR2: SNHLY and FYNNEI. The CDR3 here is CASRQVLNTGELFF. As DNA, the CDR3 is TGTGCCAGCAGACAGGTCCTTAACACCGGGGAGCTGTTTTTT.